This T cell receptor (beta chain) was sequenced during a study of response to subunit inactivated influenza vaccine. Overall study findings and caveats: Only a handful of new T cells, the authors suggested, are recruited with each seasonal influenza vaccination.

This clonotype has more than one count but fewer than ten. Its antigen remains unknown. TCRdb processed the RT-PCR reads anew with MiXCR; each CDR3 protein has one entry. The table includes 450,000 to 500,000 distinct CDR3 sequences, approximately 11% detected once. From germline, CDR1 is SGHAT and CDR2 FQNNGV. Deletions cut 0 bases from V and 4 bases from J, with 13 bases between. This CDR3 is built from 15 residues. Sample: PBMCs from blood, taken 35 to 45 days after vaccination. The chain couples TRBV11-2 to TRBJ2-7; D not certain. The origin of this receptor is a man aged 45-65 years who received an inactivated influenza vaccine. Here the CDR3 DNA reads TGTGCCAGCAGCTTAGATTCTTTTGTTAGATACGAGCAGTACTTC. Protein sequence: CASSLDSFVRYEQYF.